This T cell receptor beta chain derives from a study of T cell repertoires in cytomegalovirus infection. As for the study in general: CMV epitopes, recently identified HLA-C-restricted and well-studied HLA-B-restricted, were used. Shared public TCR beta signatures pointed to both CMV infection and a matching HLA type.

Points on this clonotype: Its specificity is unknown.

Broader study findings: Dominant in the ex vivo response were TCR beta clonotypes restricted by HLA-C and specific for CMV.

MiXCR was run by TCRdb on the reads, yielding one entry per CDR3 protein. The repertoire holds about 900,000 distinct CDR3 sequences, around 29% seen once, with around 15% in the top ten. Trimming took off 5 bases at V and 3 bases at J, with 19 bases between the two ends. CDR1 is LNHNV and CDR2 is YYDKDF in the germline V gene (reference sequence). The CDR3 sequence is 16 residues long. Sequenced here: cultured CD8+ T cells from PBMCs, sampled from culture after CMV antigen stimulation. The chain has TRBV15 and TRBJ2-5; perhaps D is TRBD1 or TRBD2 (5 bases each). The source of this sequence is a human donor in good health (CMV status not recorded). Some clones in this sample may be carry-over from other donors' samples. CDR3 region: CATSWTLGRGEETQYF. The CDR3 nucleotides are TGTGCCACCAGCTGGACCTTGGGAAGGGGAGAAGAGACCCAGTACTTC.